Given below is one T cell receptor (beta chain) in context. What it recognizes is unknown. This sample was taken from a study of siplizumab effects on memory and regulatory T cells. This table comes from immunoSEQ multiplex PCR, and its TCRdb copy is limited to in-frame clones, with some not included. The sample lists about 91,000 clones; roughly 96% were seen once. Unstimulated naive, memory, effector memory and TEMRA subsets from a few donor pairs underwent sequencing. General study results and limits: Only a minor fraction of alloreactive clones mapped to unstimulated subsets. Naive T cells appeared more diverse than memory cells and seemed to be major alloresponse contributors. Siplizumab gave mappable alloreactive CD4+ clones an average Treg-derived fraction of roughly 72%, against 25% to 30% in controls.

Input material: naive CD4+ T cells sorted from blood. The sequence derives from a human donor in good health.

CDR3 sequence reads: CASSSGHPSTEQFF. The CDR3 DNA sequence: TGTGCCAGTAGTTCCGGGCATCCCTCGACCGAGCAGTTCTTC. This sequence joins TRBV19 and TRBJ2-1; D call uncertain. Germline CDR1 is LNHDA and CDR2 is SQIVND (reference sequence). The CDR3 loop spans 14 amino acids. Trimming took 5 bases from V and 10 from J, leaving 18 bases between them.